This passage covers 28 T cell receptor beta chains from one sample sequenced in a study of tumor-infiltrating lymphocytes in oesophageal squamous cell carcinoma. MiXCR was run by TCRdb on the PCR reads, yielding one entry per CDR3 protein. The sample lists roughly 13,000 distinct CDR3 sequences; less than 55% were seen once. The sequencing input was normal esophageal tissue next to the tumor. These receptors came from a male donor with esophageal squamous cell carcinoma.

This chain uses TRBV28 with TRBJ2-1; no firm D call. Trimming took 3 bases from V and 1 from J, leaving 4 bases between them. The CDR3 runs to 13 residues. Looked up from germline, CDR1 is MDHEN and CDR2 is SYDVKM. The CDR3 nucleotides read TGTGCCAGCAGTTTCGGGTCCTACAATGAGCAGTTCTTC. The encoded protein is CASSFGSYNEQFF.

By share, this clonotype ranks as medium-sized. The chain uses TRBV6-1 and TRBJ2-3; D remains unclear. CDR3 size: 10 residues. CDR1 MNHNS and CDR2 SASEGT come from the germline V gene. V was shortened by 8 bases and J by 5 bases, with 5 bases between the two germline ends. CDR3 coding DNA: TGTGCCAGCGGTGGAGATACGCAGTATTTT. Protein sequence: CASGGDTQYF.

The chain employs TRBV12-5 and TRBJ2-7; D gene unclear. Germline CDR1 LGHNT, CDR2 FRNRAP. CDR3 length: 15 residues. Between the trimmed V and J ends, which lost 2 bases and 4 bases, there was a span of 15 bases. CDR3 amino acids: CASGLIRPEMYEQYF. Written as DNA, the CDR3 is TGTGCTAGTGGTTTGATACGCCCAGAAATGTACGAGCAGTACTTC.

This chain connects TRBV6-8 to TRBJ2-7; possibly TRBD1 for D (6 bases). There are 14 residues in the CDR3. Germline CDR1 reads MNHGY; CDR2 reads SAAAGT. Trimming removed 5 bases at V and 7 bases at J, with 18 bases between. CDR3 nucleotides: TGTGCCAGCAGTCTAGGGGGTTCCCTGGAAGAGCAGTACTTC. It codes for CASSLGGSLEEQYF.

The V and J genes are TRBV6-1 and TRBJ2-1; no reliable D call. TRBJ2-7 matches the DNA end more closely, so the J call is doubtful. The germline V gene encodes CDR1 MNHNS and CDR2 SASEGT. This CDR3 comprises 12 residues. The CDR3: CASSEASYEQYF. The CDR3 region has the DNA TGTGCCAGCAGTGAAGCGAGCTACGAGCAGTACTTC.

A few counts support this clonotype. This chain joins TRBV6-6 and TRBJ2-1; tentatively, D is TRBD1 (7 bases). V lost 0 bases and J lost 7, with 16 bases in between. CDR1 is MNHNY and CDR2 is SVGAGI in the germline V gene (reference sequence). This CDR3 has 16 residues. CDR3: CASSYSFAPGGNEQFF. The CDR3 DNA follows: TGTGCCAGCAGTTACTCCTTCGCCCCAGGGGGGAATGAGCAGTTCTTC.

The chain uses TRBV10-3 and TRBJ1-3, with D unresolved. The V gene's germline CDR1 is ENHRY and CDR2 SYGVKD. The CDR3 contains 18 residues. V was pared by 3 bases and J by 4 bases, with 22 bases between. The CDR3 region is CAISDPPTPRGSGNTIYF. CDR3 coding DNA: TGTGCCATCAGTGATCCCCCCACTCCGCGGGGTTCAGGAAACACCATATATTTT.

This clonotype was detected once. The V gene is TRBV27, the J gene TRBJ2-7; 11 bases match TRBD1. This CDR3 region has 14 residues. The V gene's germline CDR1 is MNHEY and CDR2 SMNVEV (reference sequence). V was pared by 5 bases and J by 3 bases, with 3 bases of the junction left unmatched. The CDR3 DNA reads as TGTGCCAGCAGTGGGACAGGGGGTCGCTACGAGCAGTACTTC. Translated: CASSGTGGRYEQYF.

This clonotype was found a few times. The rearrangement joins TRBV7-6 to TRBJ2-7; D possibly corresponds to TRBD2 (6 bases). The V gene lost 1 base and the J gene lost 2 bases, with 12 bases spanning the gap. CDR1 is SGHVS, CDR2 FNYEAQ, per germline. The CDR3 is 15 residues long. In DNA, the CDR3 is TGTGCCAGCAGCTTAGGGGCTAGCGTAGCCTACGAGCAGTACTTC. Translating it yields CASSLGASVAYEQYF.

This clonotype was recorded only once. This rearrangement joins TRBV7-3 to TRBJ2-3; TRBD1 aligns across 7 bases. V was clipped by 0 bases and J by 4 bases; unmatched bases: 1. CDR1 and CDR2 from the germline V gene are SGHTA and FQGTGA. The CDR3 totals 14 residues. CDR3 in DNA: TGTGCCAGCAGCTTAACGGACAGGTCAGATACGCAGTATTTT. Amino acid sequence: CASSLTDRSDTQYF.

This clonotype was observed many times. This chain links TRBV5-1 with TRBJ2-7, with 10 bases lining up with TRBD2. Unmatched junction bases numbered 11, after V lost 4 bases and J lost 7 bases. Germline V gene lookup returns CDR1 SGHRS and CDR2 YFSETQ. This CDR3 is 15 amino acids long. The CDR3 sequence: CASSPDPGLAREQYF. The CDR3 nucleotides read TGCGCCAGCAGCCCCGATCCGGGACTAGCGAGGGAGCAGTACTTC.

Relative to its sample, this clonotype is large. The chain recombines TRBV6-6 with TRBJ2-1, with D hard to call. The CDR3 consists of 15 residues. Trimming cost V 0 bases and J 10 bases, with 16 bases left between them. Germline V gene lookup returns CDR1 MNHNY and CDR2 SVGAGI (reference sequence). The CDR3 spells CASSYSMSGVEEQFF. The CDR3 DNA reads TGTGCCAGCAGTTACTCGATGAGTGGTGTGGAAGAGCAGTTCTTC.

The chain carries TRBV7-3 and TRBJ2-5, with 15 bases that match TRBD2. Judging by the DNA end, TRBJ2-1 fits better; the J call may be wrong. The CDR3 runs 15 residues. Germline V gives CDR1 SGHTA, CDR2 FQGTGA. The DNA of the CDR3 is TGTGCCAGCAGCCTGGGACTAGCGGGAGGCAATGAGCAGTTCTTC. Amino acids: CASSLGLAGGNEQFF.

The V call is TRBV28, the J call TRBJ2-1; D is perhaps TRBD1 (7 bases). V was pared by 4 bases and J by 16 bases, with 20 bases between. CDR1 and CDR2 from the germline V gene are MDHEN and SYDVKM. The CDR3 contains 13 residues. The CDR3 DNA is TGTGCCAGCAGTTCCTCACAGGGGACTGAAGCTTTCTTC. Residues: CASSSSQGTEAFF.

This clonotype is deemed large. The DNA for the CDR3 is TGTGCCAGCAGTTTAGTCCGAGTCACAGATACGCAGTATTTT. It codes for CASSLVRVTDTQYF. The rearrangement joins TRBV12-3 or TRBV12-4 to TRBJ2-3, with D unresolved. The ends were cut back, 1 base at V and 2 bases at J, with 7 bases in the middle. This CDR3 is built from 14 residues.

This clonotype has only a few counts. The chain uses TRBV7-4 and TRBJ2-3; 8 bases are shared with TRBD2. The CDR3 is 16 amino acids. V lost 1 base, J lost 0 bases, and 3 bases stayed unmatched. In germline, CDR1 is SGHVT, CDR2 SQSDAQ. CDR3 coding DNA: TGTGCCAGCAGCTTAGGACGCGGGAGGAGCACAGATACGCAGTATTTT. Encoded protein: CASSLGRGRSTDTQYF.

The rearrangement uses TRBV27 and TRBJ2-4, with D possibly matching TRBD1 (5 bases). The end of the DNA fits TRBJ2-7 better, so the J call may be wrong. Germline V gene lookup returns CDR1 MNHEY and CDR2 SMNVEV (reference sequence). This CDR3 region has 16 residues. CDR3 sequence: CASSFPGSNRSNEQYF. CDR3 coding DNA: TGTGCCAGCAGTTTCCCCGGGTCTAACAGGTCCAACGAGCAGTACTTC.

In its sample, this clonotype is medium-sized. CDR3 amino acids: CASSLAIAGRYNEQFF. The CDR3, as DNA: TGTGCCAGCAGTTTAGCTATAGCGGGGAGGTACAATGAGCAGTTCTTC. The J gene is TRBJ2-1, the V gene TRBV12-3 or TRBV12-4; 8 bases are shared with TRBD2. This CDR3 contains 16 residues. V trimming: 0 bases; J trimming: 4 bases; junction bases outside the gene matches: 5.

About this clonotype: The CDR3 ends on some other residue instead of the conserved phenylalanine or tryptophan, so this is likely a read error. It is unclear where the CDR3 begins or ends on the DNA, so no DNA is shown, and the CDR3 is as TCRdb lists it. This chain uses TRBV7-4 with TRBJ2-5; TRBD1, the table's D call, lacks a check against the DNA. The CDR3 length is 15 residues, termini included. The germline V gene has CDR1 SGHVT and CDR2 SQSDAQ. CDR3 protein: CASTPGSGRGYTFGS.

This clonotype was counted at least ten times. The rearrangement uses TRBV7-9 and TRBJ2-7; TRBD2 might be the D (5 bases). Germline assignment: CDR1 SEHNR and CDR2 FQNEAQ (reference sequence). The CDR3 length is 16 residues. The V gene lost 1 base and the J gene lost 5 bases, with 18 bases spanning the gap. CDR3 region: CASSLVGEGISDEQYF. In DNA form, the CDR3 reads TGTGCCAGCAGCTTAGTGGGTGAGGGCATCTCTGACGAGCAGTACTTC.

This clonotype has a count of ten or more. This chain links TRBV19 with TRBJ2-6; 9 bases line up with TRBD2. The CDR3 loop spans 16 amino acids. Germline CDR1 is LNHDA and CDR2 is SQIVND (reference sequence). V shed 3 bases and J 2 bases; nucleotides not matched to a gene: 2. The CDR3 spells CASSMERGAGANVLTF. The CDR3, as DNA: TGTGCCAGTAGTATGGAGCGGGGGGCTGGGGCCAACGTCCTGACTTTC. Combining the CDR3 with reference TRBV19 and TRBJ2-6 gives the whole variable domain DGGITQSPKYLFRKEGQNVTLSCEQNLNHDAMYWYRQDPGQGLRLIYYSQIVNDFQKGDIAEGYSVSREKKESFPLTVTSAQKNPTAFYLCASSMERGAGANVLTFGAGSRLTVL.

The chain uses TRBV10-2 and TRBJ2-3; 8 bases line up with TRBD1. The J call is doubtful: the DNA matches TRBJ1-3 better. In germline, CDR1 is WSHSY, CDR2 SAAADI. The CDR3 has 14 amino acids. The CDR3 loop is CASSPTGAGNTIYF. CDR3 coding DNA: TGCGCCAGCAGCCCGACAGGGGCTGGAAACACCATATATTTT.

In this sample, this clonotype is medium-sized. The rearrangement links TRBV12-3 or TRBV12-4 to TRBJ2-3; TRBD2 matches at 8 bases. The CDR3 contains 16 residues. J gave up 5 bases and V 7 bases, and 14 bases lay outside the gene matches. The DNA for the CDR3 is TGTGCCAGCACCCCCCCGCGGACTAGCTCCCTAGATACGCAGTATTTT. Amino acids: CASTPPRTSSLDTQYF.

This clonotype was counted a few times. The chain's CDR3 is CASSLGGTQETQYF. The CDR3 DNA is TGTGCCAGCAGTTTAGGTGGGACCCAAGAGACCCAGTACTTC. The rearrangement uses TRBV12-3 or TRBV12-4 and TRBJ2-3; D assignment may be TRBD1 or TRBD2 (5 bases each). The closer fit of TRBJ2-5 to the DNA end suggests the J call may be wrong. CDR3 length: 14 residues.

The gene calls are TRBV7-3 and TRBJ2-7; D possibly corresponds to TRBD2 (6 bases). Germline-derived CDR1 and CDR2 are SGHTA and FQGTGA. CDR3 length: 13 residues. With 5 bases removed from V and 3 bases from J, the gap between germline ends came to 11 bases. CDR3 amino acids: CASSPRRGYEQYF. In DNA form, the CDR3 reads TGTGCCAGCAGCCCTCGGAGGGGCTACGAGCAGTACTTC.

The genes are TRBV7-6 and TRBJ2-6; perhaps TRBD1 as D (5 bases). CDR1 SGHVS and CDR2 FNYEAQ come from the germline V gene. V lost 0 bases and J 3 bases, leaving 9 bases between the germline ends. The CDR3 has 16 residues. The CDR3 bases are TGTGCCAGCAGCTTAGCTCAGGGTTTTGGGGCCAACGTCCTGACTTTC. Translation: CASSLAQGFGANVLTF.

The chain links TRBV7-3 to TRBJ2-4; 9 bases align to TRBD1. Matching the DNA end better, TRBJ2-5 makes the J call doubtful. CDR1 is SGHTA and CDR2 is FQGTGA in the germline V gene. The CDR3 has 14 amino acids. As DNA, the CDR3 is TGTGCCAGCAGCCTACAGGGGGCTGGGGAGACCCAGTACTTC. This encodes CASSLQGAGETQYF.

This clonotype came up a few times. Compared with germline, one end of the junction differs, possibly owing to a read error. V usage is TRBV7-7 and J usage is TRBJ2-5; D perhaps matches TRBD2 (5 bases). CDR1 is SSHAT, CDR2 FNYEAQ, per germline (reference sequence). CDR3 length: 14 residues. The CDR3 nucleotides are TGTGCTAGCAGCCCATCGGGGATACAAGAGACCCAGTACTTC. It specifies CASSPSGIQETQYF.